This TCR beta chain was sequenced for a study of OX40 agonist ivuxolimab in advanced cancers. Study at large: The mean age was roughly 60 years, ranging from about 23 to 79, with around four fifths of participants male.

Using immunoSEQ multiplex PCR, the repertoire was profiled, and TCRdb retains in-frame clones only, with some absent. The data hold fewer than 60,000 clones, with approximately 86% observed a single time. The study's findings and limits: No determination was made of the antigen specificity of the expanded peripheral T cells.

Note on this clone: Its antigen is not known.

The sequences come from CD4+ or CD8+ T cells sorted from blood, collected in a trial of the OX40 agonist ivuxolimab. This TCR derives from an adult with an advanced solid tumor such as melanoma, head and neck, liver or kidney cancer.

The CDR3 loop is CASLSHGLAGGDEQYF. Here the CDR3 DNA reads TGTGCCAGCCTCTCTCACGGACTAGCGGGAGGCGACGAGCAGTACTTC. The chain combines TRBV28 with TRBJ2-7, with 14 bases lining up with TRBD2. With V trimmed by 8 bases and J by 5 bases, 11 bases remained unmatched. The CDR3 runs 16 residues. The germline CDR1 and CDR2 sequences are MDHEN and SYDVKM.